This T cell receptor (beta chain) originates from a study of T-cell memory formation after mild COVID-19. Study-wide points: Later expanders leaned CD4+, whereas clones that contracted between day 15 and 85 were balanced CD4/CD8.

Germline CDR1 and CDR2: PRHDT and FYEKMQ (reference sequence). The CDR3 is 16 residues long. The germline V and J ends were trimmed by 4 bases and 2 bases, with 17 bases remaining between them. A note on this clonotype: Its target is not known.

MiXCR was run by TCRdb on the 5' RACE reads, yielding one entry per CDR3 protein. The table lists 400,000 or so distinct CDR3 sequences, 15% to 25% of them singletons. Material for sequencing was PBMCs or a T cell subset sorted from them (not recorded which). The TCR sequence derives from an adult woman who had mild COVID-19 (a few samples of this study predate the infection). Cell type and time point are not known. The rearrangement uses TRBV13 and TRBJ1-1; D is uncertain. The CDR3 loop is CASSSYNSGPNTEAFF. The CDR3 nucleotides are TGTGCCAGCAGCTCATATAACTCCGGGCCTAACACTGAAGCTTTCTTT.